This TCR beta chain originates from a study of OX40 agonist ivuxolimab in advanced cancers. For the study at large: Patients were infused with ivuxolimab every 2 weeks at 0.01 to 10 mg/kg.

People who had autoimmune disease history or systemic immunosuppression were excluded. Generated by immunoSEQ multiplex PCR, the TCRdb table keeps only in-frame clones and is missing some. The sample consists of tens of thousands of clones, roughly nine tenths of them appearing once. V was cut by 2 bases and J by 5 bases, with 16 bases left in between. Per germline, CDR1 GTSNPN and CDR2 SVGIG (reference sequence). The CDR3 is made up of 14 amino acids. V gene TRBV30 combines with J gene TRBJ2-7; D is possibly TRBD2 (6 bases). The material sequenced was CD4+ or CD8+ T cells sorted from blood, taken in a trial of the OX40 agonist ivuxolimab. The source is an adult with an advanced solid tumor such as melanoma, head and neck, liver or kidney cancer. The CDR3 here is CAWSRDSDSHEQYF. For the CDR3, the DNA is TGTGCCTGGAGTCGGGACTCCGATTCCCACGAGCAGTACTTC.